This T cell receptor (beta chain) was sequenced during a study of cytomegalovirus exposure and HLA in healthy donors. The study, taken as a whole, reports: Follow-up analysis later connected one missense variant in DCLRE1C with trimming of TCR beta V- and J-genes. The study labeled 180 or so TCR beta chains cytomegalovirus-associated. Fewer N-insertions (relative to the approximately 670-donor mean) were reportedly seen in an Asian-associated ancestry cluster in a later analysis.

At collection, donors were nominally healthy, but unrecorded immune exposures were probable. Note on this clone: Its antigen is not known.

Primers for the PCR totalled 60 Vbeta and 13 Jbeta. The method was immunoSEQ multiplex PCR; TCRdb's version includes in-frame clones alone and lacks a portion of them. The table shows more than 110,000 clones, with under 85% occurring only once. The V gene's germline CDR1 is SGDLS and CDR2 YYNGEE. V was shortened by 0 bases and J by 2 bases, with 11 bases between the two germline ends. CDR3 size: 15 residues. The genes are TRBV9 and TRBJ2-5; TRBD2 is a possible D gene (6 bases). The TCR comes from a man younger than 30 in good health and CMV-seronegative. Source material: PBMCs. The CDR3, as DNA: TGTGCCAGCAGCGTAGCAGGGAGCGGGCAAGAGACCCAGTACTTC. Translating it yields CASSVAGSGQETQYF.